This TCR beta chain was observed in a study of T cell repertoires in cytomegalovirus infection. TCRdb passed the reads through MiXCR, listing each CDR3 protein once. The sample records some 200,000 distinct CDR3 sequences, approximately 38% being singletons. This CDR3 comprises 15 residues. Germline V lookup: CDR1 MNHEY, CDR2 SVGAGI. V was clipped by 2 bases and J by 0 bases; unmatched bases: 2. This clonotype was counted a few times. Its target is unknown. This specimen was CD8+ T cells from cultured PBMCs, taken from culture after CMV antigen stimulation. The clonotype was recovered from a human donor in good health (CMV status not recorded). Some clones in this sample may be carry-over from other donors' samples. This chain connects TRBV6-5 to TRBJ2-3; 7 bases are a match to TRBD2. The DNA for the CDR3 is TGTGCCAGCAGTTACGGGGGGGGGAGCACAGATACGCAGTATTTT. Protein sequence: CASSYGGGSTDTQYF.